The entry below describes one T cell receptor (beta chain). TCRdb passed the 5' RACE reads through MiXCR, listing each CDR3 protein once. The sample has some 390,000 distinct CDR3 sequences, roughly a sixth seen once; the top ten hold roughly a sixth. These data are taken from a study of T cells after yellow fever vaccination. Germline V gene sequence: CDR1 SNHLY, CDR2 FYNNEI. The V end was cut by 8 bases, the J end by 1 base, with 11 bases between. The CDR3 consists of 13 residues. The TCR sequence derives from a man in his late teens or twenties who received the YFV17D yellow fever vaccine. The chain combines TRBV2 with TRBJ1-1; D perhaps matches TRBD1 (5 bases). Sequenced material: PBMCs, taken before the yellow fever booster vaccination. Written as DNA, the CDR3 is TGTGCCAGCGGGGGGTGGGAGAACACTGAAGCTTTCTTT. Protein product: CASGGWENTEAFF. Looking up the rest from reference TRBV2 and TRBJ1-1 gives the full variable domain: EPEVTQTPSHQVTQMGQEVILRCVPISNHLYFYWYRQILGQKVEFLVSFYNNEISEKSEIFDDQFSVERPDGSNFTLKIRSTKLEDSAMYFCASGGWENTEAFFGQGTRLTVV.